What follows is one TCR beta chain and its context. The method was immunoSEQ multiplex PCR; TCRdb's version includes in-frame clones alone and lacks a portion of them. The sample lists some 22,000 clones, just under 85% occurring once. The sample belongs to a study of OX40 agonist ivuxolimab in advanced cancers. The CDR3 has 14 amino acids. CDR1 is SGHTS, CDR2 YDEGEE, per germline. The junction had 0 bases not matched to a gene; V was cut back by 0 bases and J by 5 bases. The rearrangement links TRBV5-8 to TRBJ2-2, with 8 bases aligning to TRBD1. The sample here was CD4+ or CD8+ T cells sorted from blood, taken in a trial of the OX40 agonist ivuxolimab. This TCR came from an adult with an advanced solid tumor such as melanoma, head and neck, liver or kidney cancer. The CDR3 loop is CASSLGTGTGELFF. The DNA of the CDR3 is TGTGCCAGCAGCTTGGGGACAGGGACCGGGGAGCTGTTTTTT. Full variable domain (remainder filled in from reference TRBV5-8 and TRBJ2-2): EAGVTQSPTHLIKTRGQQATLRCSPISGHTSVYWYQQALGLGLQFLLWYDEGEERNRGNFPPRFSGRQFPNYSSELNVNALELEDSALYLCASSLGTGTGELFFGEGSRLTVL.